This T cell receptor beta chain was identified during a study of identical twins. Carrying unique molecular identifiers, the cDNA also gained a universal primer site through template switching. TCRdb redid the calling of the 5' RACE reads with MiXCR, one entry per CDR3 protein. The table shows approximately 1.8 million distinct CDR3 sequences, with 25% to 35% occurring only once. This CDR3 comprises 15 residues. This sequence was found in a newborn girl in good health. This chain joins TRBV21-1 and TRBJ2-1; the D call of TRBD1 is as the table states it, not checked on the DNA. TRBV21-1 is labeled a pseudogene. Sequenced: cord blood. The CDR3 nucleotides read TGTGCCAGCACCCCCATAGGCCAGCATTACAATGAGCAGTTCTTC. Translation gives CASTPIGQHYNEQFF.